This T cell receptor (beta chain) is from a study of blood T cell repertoires in COVID-19. Clones were sequenced by immunoSEQ multiplex PCR, and TCRdb holds only the in-frame ones, with some missing. The sample includes 210,000 or so clones, around four fifths of them seen just once. The CDR3 loop spans 15 amino acids. V was pared by 5 bases and J by 7 bases, with 15 bases between. Germline-derived CDR1 and CDR2 are MRHNA and SNTAGT. This chain joins TRBV6-4 and TRBJ1-6; D gene ambiguous. Sequencing used peripheral blood. The TCR was taken from a woman between 45 and 65 years old with active or convalescent COVID-19. CDR3: CASSPTPGRNSPLHF. CDR3 DNA: TGTGCCAGCAGTCCCACCCCCGGGAGGAATTCACCCCTCCACTTT.